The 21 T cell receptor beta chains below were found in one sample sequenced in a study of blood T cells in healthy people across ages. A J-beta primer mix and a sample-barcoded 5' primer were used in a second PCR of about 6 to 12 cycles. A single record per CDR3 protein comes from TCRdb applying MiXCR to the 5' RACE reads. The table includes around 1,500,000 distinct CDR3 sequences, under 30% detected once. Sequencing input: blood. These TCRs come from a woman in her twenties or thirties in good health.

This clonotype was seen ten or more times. CDR3 in amino acids: CASSLSYGGTDTQYF. Here the CDR3 DNA reads TGTGCCAGCAGCTTAAGTTACGGAGGAACAGATACGCAGTATTTT. The chain has TRBV7-3 and TRBJ2-3; the D gene is possibly TRBD2 (5 bases). V was cut by 1 base and J by 3 bases, with 11 bases left in between. The CDR3 has 15 residues. Germline V gene data show CDR1 as SGHTA and CDR2 as FQGTGA. The variable domain in full, with the rest retrieved from reference TRBV7-3 and TRBJ2-3, is GAGVSQTPSNKVTEKGKYVELRCDPISGHTALYWYRQSLGQGPEFLIYFQGTGAADDSGLPNDRFFAVRPEGSVSTLKIQRTERGDSAVYLCASSLSYGGTDTQYFGPGTRLTVL.

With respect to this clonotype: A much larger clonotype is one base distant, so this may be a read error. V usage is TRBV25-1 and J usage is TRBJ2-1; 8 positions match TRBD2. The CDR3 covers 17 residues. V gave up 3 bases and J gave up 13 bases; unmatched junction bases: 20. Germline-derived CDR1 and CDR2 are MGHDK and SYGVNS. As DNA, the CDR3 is TGTGCCAGCAGTGAGTCCGCGGGGGGTACCATTGGAGAGACCCAGTTCTTC. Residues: CASSESAGGTIGETQFF.

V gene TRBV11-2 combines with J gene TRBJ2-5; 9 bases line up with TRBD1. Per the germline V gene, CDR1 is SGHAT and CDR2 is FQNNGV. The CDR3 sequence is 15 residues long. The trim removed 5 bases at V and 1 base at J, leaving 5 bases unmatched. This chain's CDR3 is CASSIGQGTQETQYF. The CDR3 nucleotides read TGTGCCAGCAGCATCGGACAGGGGACCCAAGAGACCCAGTACTTC. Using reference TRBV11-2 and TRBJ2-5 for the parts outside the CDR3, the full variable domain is EAGVAQSPRYKIIEKRQSVAFWCNPISGHATLYWYQQILGQGPKLLIQFQNNGVVDDSQLPKDRFSAERLKGVDSTLKIQPAKLEDSAVYLCASSIGQGTQETQYFGPGTRLLVL.

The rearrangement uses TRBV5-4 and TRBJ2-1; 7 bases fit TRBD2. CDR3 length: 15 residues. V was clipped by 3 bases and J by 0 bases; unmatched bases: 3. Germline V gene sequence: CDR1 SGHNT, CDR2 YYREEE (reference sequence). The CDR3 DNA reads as TGTGCCAGCAGCTGGGACTACCGCTCCTACAATGAGCAGTTCTTC. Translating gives CASSWDYRSYNEQFF.

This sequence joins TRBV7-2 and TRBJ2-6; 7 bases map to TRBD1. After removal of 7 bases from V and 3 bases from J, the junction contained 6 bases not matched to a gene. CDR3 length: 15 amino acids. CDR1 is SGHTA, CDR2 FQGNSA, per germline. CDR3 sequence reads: CASNHQGDGANVLTF. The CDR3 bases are TGTGCCAGCAACCACCAGGGGGATGGGGCCAACGTCCTGACTTTC.

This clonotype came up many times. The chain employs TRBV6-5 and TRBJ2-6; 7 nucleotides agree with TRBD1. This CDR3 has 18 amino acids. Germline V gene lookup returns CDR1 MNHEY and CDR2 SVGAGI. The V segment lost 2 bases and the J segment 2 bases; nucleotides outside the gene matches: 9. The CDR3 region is CASSYARVTGTGANVLTF. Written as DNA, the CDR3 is TGTGCCAGCAGTTACGCGCGGGTGACAGGGACTGGGGCCAACGTCCTGACTTTC.

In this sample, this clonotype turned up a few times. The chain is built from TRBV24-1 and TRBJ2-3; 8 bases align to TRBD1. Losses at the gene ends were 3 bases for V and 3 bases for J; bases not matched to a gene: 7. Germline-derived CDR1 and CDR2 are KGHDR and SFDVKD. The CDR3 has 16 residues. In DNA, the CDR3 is TGTGCCACCAGTGATCGAGACAGGGGCTGGACAGATACGCAGTATTTT. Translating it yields CATSDRDRGWTDTQYF.

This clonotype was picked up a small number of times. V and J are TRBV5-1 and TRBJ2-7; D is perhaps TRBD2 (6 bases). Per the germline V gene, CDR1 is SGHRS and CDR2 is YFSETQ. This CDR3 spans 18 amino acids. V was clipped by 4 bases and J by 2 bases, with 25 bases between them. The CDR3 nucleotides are TGCGCCAGCAGCAAGGGGAGGAGCAGCGATCTCTTAACCTACGAGCAGTACTTC. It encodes CASSKGRSSDLLTYEQYF. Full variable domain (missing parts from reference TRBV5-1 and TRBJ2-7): KAGVTQTPRYLIKTRGQQVTLSCSPISGHRSVSWYQQTPGQGLQFLFEYFSETQRNKGNFPGRFSGRQFSNSRSEMNVSTLELGDSALYLCASSKGRSSDLLTYEQYFGPGTRLTVT.

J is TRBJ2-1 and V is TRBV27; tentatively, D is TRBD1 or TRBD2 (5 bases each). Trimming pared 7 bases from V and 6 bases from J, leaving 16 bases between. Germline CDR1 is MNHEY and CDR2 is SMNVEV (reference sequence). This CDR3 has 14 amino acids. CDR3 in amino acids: CASKLGRNTNEQFF. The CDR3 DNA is TGTGCCAGCAAGTTGGGACGGAATACCAATGAGCAGTTCTTC.

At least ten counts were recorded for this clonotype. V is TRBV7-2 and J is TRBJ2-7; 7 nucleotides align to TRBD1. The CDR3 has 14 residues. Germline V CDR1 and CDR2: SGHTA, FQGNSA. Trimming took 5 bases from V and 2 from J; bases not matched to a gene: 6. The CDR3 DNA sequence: TGTGCCAGCAGCCCTCGGACAGGACCCTACGAGCAGTACTTC. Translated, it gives CASSPRTGPYEQYF. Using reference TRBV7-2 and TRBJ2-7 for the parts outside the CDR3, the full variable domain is GAGVSQSPSNKVTEKGKDVELRCDPISGHTALYWYRQSLGQGLEFLIYFQGNSAPDKSGLPSDRFSAERTGGSVSTLTIQRTQQEDSAVYLCASSPRTGPYEQYFGPGTRLTVT.

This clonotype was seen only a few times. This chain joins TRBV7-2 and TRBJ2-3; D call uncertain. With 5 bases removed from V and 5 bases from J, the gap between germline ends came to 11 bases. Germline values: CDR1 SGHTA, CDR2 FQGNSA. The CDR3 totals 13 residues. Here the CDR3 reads CASSPPFGDTQYF. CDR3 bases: TGTGCCAGCAGCCCCCCATTTGGAGATACGCAGTATTTT. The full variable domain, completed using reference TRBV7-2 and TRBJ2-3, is GAGVSQSPSNKVTEKGKDVELRCDPISGHTALYWYRQSLGQGLEFLIYFQGNSAPDKSGLPSDRFSAERTGGSVSTLTIQRTQQEDSAVYLCASSPPFGDTQYFGPGTRLTVL.

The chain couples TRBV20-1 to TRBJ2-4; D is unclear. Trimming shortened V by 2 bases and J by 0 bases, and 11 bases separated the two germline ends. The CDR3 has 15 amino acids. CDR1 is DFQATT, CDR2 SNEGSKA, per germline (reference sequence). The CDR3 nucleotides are TGCAGTGCTAGACCTTGGAAGGTAGCCAAAAACATTCAGTACTTC. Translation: CSARPWKVAKNIQYF.

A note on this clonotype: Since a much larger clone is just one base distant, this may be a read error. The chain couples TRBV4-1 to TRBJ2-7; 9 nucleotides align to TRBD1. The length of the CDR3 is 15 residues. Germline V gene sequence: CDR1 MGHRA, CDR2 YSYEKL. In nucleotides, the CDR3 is TGCGCCAGCAACCAAACCGGGACAGGGTTCTACGAGCAGTACTTC. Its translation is CASNQTGTGFYEQYF.

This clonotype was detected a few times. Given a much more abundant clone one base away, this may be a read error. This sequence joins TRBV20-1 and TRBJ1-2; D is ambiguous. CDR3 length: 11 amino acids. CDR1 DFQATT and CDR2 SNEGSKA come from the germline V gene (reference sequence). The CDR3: CSGEEDRGCTF. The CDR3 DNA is TGCAGCGGGGAAGAGGACCGTGGCTGCACCTTC.

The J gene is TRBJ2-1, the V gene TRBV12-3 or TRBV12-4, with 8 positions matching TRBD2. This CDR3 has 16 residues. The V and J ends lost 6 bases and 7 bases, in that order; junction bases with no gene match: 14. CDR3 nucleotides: TGTGCCAGCAGGGAGGGACTAGGGCGGTTAGTGAATGAGCAGTTCTTC. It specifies CASREGLGRLVNEQFF.

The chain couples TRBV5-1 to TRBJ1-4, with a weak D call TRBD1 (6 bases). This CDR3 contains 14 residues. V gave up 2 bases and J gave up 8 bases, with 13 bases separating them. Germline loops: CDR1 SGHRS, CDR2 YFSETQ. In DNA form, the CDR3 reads TGCGCCAGCAGCTTTGGGGGACAAGGCGAAAAACTGTTTTTT. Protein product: CASSFGGQGEKLFF.

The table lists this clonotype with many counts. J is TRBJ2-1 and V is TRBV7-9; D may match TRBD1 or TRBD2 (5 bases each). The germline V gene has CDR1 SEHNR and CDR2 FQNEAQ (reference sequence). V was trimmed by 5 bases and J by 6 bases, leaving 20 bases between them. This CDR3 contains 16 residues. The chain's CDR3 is CASSRSGGVGTNEQFF. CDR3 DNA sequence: TGTGCCAGCAGCCGGAGTGGTGGAGTTGGGACCAATGAGCAGTTCTTC.

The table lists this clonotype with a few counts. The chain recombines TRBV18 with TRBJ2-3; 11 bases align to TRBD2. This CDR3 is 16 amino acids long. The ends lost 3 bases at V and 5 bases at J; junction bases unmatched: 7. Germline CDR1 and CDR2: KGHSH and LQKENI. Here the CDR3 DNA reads TGTGCCAGCTCACCTTCTAGCGGGAGGCGGCGAGATACGCAGTATTTT. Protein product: CASSPSSGRRRDTQYF.

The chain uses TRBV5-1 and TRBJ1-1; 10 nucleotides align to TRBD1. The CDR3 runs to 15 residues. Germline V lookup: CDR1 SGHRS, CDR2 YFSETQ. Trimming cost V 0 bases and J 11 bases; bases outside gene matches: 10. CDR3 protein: CASSLGVPGQGTAFF. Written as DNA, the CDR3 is TGCGCCAGCAGCTTGGGGGTCCCGGGACAGGGGACGGCTTTCTTT.

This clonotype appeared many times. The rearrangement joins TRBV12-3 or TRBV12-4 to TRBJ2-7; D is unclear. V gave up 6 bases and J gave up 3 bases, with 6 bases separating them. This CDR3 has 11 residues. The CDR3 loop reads CASSHNYEQYF. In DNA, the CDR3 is TGTGCCAGCAGCCATAACTACGAGCAGTACTTC.

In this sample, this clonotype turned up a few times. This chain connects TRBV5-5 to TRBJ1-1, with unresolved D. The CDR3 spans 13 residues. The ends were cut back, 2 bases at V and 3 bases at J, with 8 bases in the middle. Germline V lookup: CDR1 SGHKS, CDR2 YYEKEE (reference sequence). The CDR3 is CASSFWMYTEAFF. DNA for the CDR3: TGTGCCAGCAGCTTTTGGATGTACACTGAAGCTTTCTTT.